The clone carrying this T cell receptor (beta chain) was recorded a few times. Its antigen is as yet unknown. The cDNA 3' end received a ligated oligonucleotide with a UMI. The first PCR ran 3 to 5 cycles with an equimolar RC1.1 and RC1.2 beta primer mix. MiXCR, applied by TCRdb to the UMI-ligation and nested PCR reads, yields one record per CDR3 protein. The repertoire holds tens of thousands of distinct CDR3 sequences, with roughly 12% as singletons. Known numbers of the T cell clone KT2 were added to PBMC. Fixed numbers of PBMC received varying amounts of KT2 cells. The data belong to a study of quantifying T cell responses using KT2 cells. Study information: Reverse transcription used primers in the TCR alpha and beta constant regions.

General observations from the study: KT2 clone alpha and beta sequence counts scaled linearly with input KT2 cell number.

Sequencing input: PBMCs spiked with cells of the T cell clone KT2. This TCR derives from a human donor.

The CDR3 region has the DNA TGTGCCAGCAGCAAAGGTCAGCGGGTTCAATTGGCATTAGATACGCAGTATTTT. It is translated as CASSKGQRVQLALDTQYF. V gene TRBV21-1 combines with J gene TRBJ2-3; TRBD2 reflects the table's D call only, with no check against the DNA. TRBV21-1 is deemed a pseudogene. The CDR3 consists of 18 residues.